The 16 T cell receptor beta chains listed next were all sequenced from one sample in a study of somatic mutations in cytotoxic T cells in rheumatoid arthritis. This table comes from immunoSEQ multiplex PCR, and its TCRdb copy is limited to in-frame clones, with some not included. The sample lists about 4,300 clones, about four fifths seen once, with 30% to 35% in the top ten. The sample consisted of CD8+ T cells sorted from blood. These receptors were taken from a woman in her fifties or sixties with rheumatoid arthritis.

V usage is TRBV7-9 and J usage is TRBJ1-4, with D possibly matching TRBD1 (5 bases). CDR1 and CDR2 from the germline V gene are SEHNR and FQNEAQ (reference sequence). The CDR3 loop spans 16 amino acids. V was pared by 4 bases and J by 0 bases, with 12 bases between. The CDR3, as DNA: TGTGCCAGCAGCTCCCCCTCGGGGGCAACTAATGAAAAACTGTTTTTT. Amino acids: CASSSPSGATNEKLFF.

The rearrangement links TRBV18 to TRBJ2-2; the D gene is possibly TRBD1 (5 bases). Germline V lookup: CDR1 KGHSH, CDR2 LQKENI. V was shortened by 2 bases and J by 11 bases, with 15 bases between the two germline ends. CDR3 size: 14 residues. CDR3 sequence: CASSPGRAQDELFF. CDR3 in DNA: TGTGCCAGCTCACCAGGCAGGGCTCAGGATGAGCTGTTTTTT.

The V gene is TRBV7-9, the J gene TRBJ2-1; D unresolved. CDR3 length equals 12 residues. V was trimmed by 5 bases and J by 7 bases, leaving 9 bases between them. Germline CDR1 SEHNR, CDR2 FQNEAQ (reference sequence). The CDR3 spells CASSLGSNEQFF. CDR3 coding DNA: TGTGCCAGCAGCCTCGGGTCAAATGAGCAGTTCTTC.

The chain employs TRBV10-3 and TRBJ1-2; D gene ambiguous. Per the germline V gene, CDR1 is ENHRY and CDR2 is SYGVKD. The CDR3 loop spans 13 amino acids. V was shortened by 7 bases and J by 4 bases, with 13 bases between the two germline ends. The CDR3 DNA reads TGTGCCATCAACGAGGGATCGGGCTATGGCTACACCTTC. It yields the protein CAINEGSGYGYTF.

The chain links TRBV4-1 to TRBJ1-5; TRBD1 matches at 8 bases. The CDR3 consists of 16 residues. Germline CDR1 and CDR2: MGHRA and YSYEKL. The V and J ends lost 4 bases and 5 bases, in that order; junction bases with no gene match: 10. For the CDR3, the DNA is TGCGCCAGCAGCCGATATGCGGGACAGGCGGATCAGCCCCAGCATTTT. Translating gives CASSRYAGQADQPQHF.

V and J are TRBV6-5 and TRBJ1-2; maybe TRBD1 (6 bases). Germline V lookup: CDR1 MNHEY, CDR2 SVGAGI. Trimming cost V 4 bases and J 6 bases, with 12 bases left between them. The length of the CDR3 is 13 residues. The DNA of the CDR3 is TGTGCCAGCAGTTTCATGAACAGGGATGGCTACACCTTC. Translation gives CASSFMNRDGYTF.

The chain links TRBV19 to TRBJ1-4; 8 bases align to TRBD1. The CDR3 is made up of 15 amino acids. CDR1 and CDR2 from the germline V gene are LNHDA and SQIVND (reference sequence). V lost 6 bases, J lost 5 bases, and 8 bases stayed unmatched. The CDR3 spells CASRLEQGENEKLFF. CDR3 DNA sequence: TGTGCCAGTAGGCTTGAACAGGGGGAGAATGAAAAACTGTTTTTT.

This chain connects TRBV7-9 to TRBJ2-5, with 8 bases matching TRBD2. Germline V lookup: CDR1 SEHNR, CDR2 FQNEAQ (reference sequence). The length of the CDR3 is 14 residues. The V gene end was trimmed by 4 bases and the J gene end by 4 bases; junction bases not matched to a gene: 5. The CDR3: CASSSERGGETQYF. The CDR3 coding sequence is TGTGCCAGCAGCTCGGAACGGGGGGGAGAGACCCAGTACTTC.

This sequence joins TRBV5-4 and TRBJ1-1; TRBD1 agrees at 10 bases. CDR3 length equals 16 residues. Trimming cost V 4 bases and J 4 bases; bases outside gene matches: 10. Per the germline V gene, CDR1 is SGHNT and CDR2 is YYREEE (reference sequence). CDR3: CASSTGDRGLSTEAFF. The DNA for the CDR3 is TGTGCCAGCAGCACGGGGGACAGGGGCCTCAGCACTGAAGCTTTCTTT.

V and J are TRBV4-2 and TRBJ2-5; 12 bases match TRBD2. The CDR3 runs 21 residues. J was trimmed by 1 base and V by 0 bases; bases with no gene match: 15. The germline gives CDR1 LGHNA, CDR2 YNFKEQ. The CDR3: CASSQEGWAASGGASQETQYF. DNA of the CDR3: TGTGCCAGCAGCCAAGAGGGATGGGCGGCTAGCGGGGGGGCCTCCCAAGAGACCCAGTACTTC.

This clone has only one observation. The genes are TRBV4-1 and TRBJ1-6; D remains ambiguous. Trimming took off 1 base at V and 13 bases at J, with 8 bases between the two ends. The CDR3 totals 12 residues. CDR1 and CDR2 from the germline V gene are MGHRA and YSYEKL. DNA for the CDR3: TGCGCCAGCAGCCAAGTTAACTCGCCCCTCCACTTT. Its translation: CASSQVNSPLHF.

The genes are TRBV6-5 and TRBJ1-1, with no clear D. Trimming shortened V by 5 bases and J by 10 bases, and 23 bases separated the two germline ends. The CDR3 sequence is 15 residues long. Per germline, CDR1 MNHEY and CDR2 SVGAGI. The CDR3 nucleotides read TGTGCCAGCAGTACTGGAGGAGTAACCCCTCGACGAGCTTTCTTT. It yields the protein CASSTGGVTPRRAFF.

The genes are TRBV13 and TRBJ1-2; D remains ambiguous. CDR3 length: 15 residues. V was cut by 6 bases and J by 8 bases, with 22 bases left in between. In germline, CDR1 is PRHDT, CDR2 FYEKMQ (reference sequence). The CDR3 DNA follows: TGTGCCAGCAGTTACGATGGACTAAATGGAGGGGGCTACACCTTC. Amino acid sequence: CASSYDGLNGGGYTF.

The CDR3 DNA follows: TGTGCCAGCATAGGGGTAAGGTATCAAGAGACCCAGTACTTC. Translated: CASIGVRYQETQYF. The V call is TRBV21-1, the J call TRBJ2-5; TRBD1, the table's D call, was not compared with the DNA. TRBV21-1 is tagged as a pseudogene. This CDR3 spans 14 amino acids.

The table lists this clone with a few counts. The chain links TRBV28 to TRBJ2-7; TRBD2 agrees at 11 bases. The CDR3 covers 15 residues. V was clipped by 5 bases and J by 5 bases; unmatched bases: 8. Germline assignment: CDR1 MDHEN and CDR2 SYDVKM. The CDR3 sequence: CASSEASGGSDEQYV. The CDR3 region has the DNA TGTGCCAGCAGTGAGGCTAGCGGGGGGTCCGACGAGCAGTACGTC.

The chain combines TRBV6-5 with TRBJ2-1; 7 bases agree with TRBD1. V was clipped by 7 bases and J by 6 bases; unmatched bases: 12. Germline V lookup: CDR1 MNHEY, CDR2 SVGAGI. The CDR3 sequence is 15 residues long. Here the CDR3 DNA reads TGTGCCAGCACCGGGTCGGGACAGTCGGCCAATGAGCAGTTCTTC. Protein product: CASTGSGQSANEQFF.